The table lists the clone carrying this TCR beta chain with a few counts. Its specificity is unknown. Using its own MiXCR run on the 5' RACE reads, TCRdb lists one record per CDR3 protein. Counted here are 700,000 to 950,000 distinct CDR3 sequences, roughly 12% occurring once; the ten biggest clones make up roughly 1.5%. The source of the sample is a study of identical twins. The length of the CDR3 is 14 residues. Trimming pared 6 bases from V and 0 bases from J, leaving 8 bases between. Looked up from germline, CDR1 is ENHRY and CDR2 is SYGVKD. Healthy Caucasians supplied all donations. Study conclusions and caveats: Surplus twin overlap in beta out-of-frame sequences was less pronounced.

These sequences were also reported in another study, on yellow fever vaccine responses in identical twins. Turning to that study: It has been reported that, in twins, the vaccine T cell response seemed partly convergent and partly personalized.

This clonotype originated in a woman aged 18 to 35 in good health. Sequencing used PBMCs. The chain uses TRBV10-3 and TRBJ1-4; D gene uncertain. DNA for the CDR3: TGTGCCATCAGCGGAGTTGCAACTAATGAAAAACTGTTTTTT. Encoded protein: CAISGVATNEKLFF.